This is a list of T cell receptor beta chains from one sample in a study of T-cell memory formation after mild COVID-19. TCRdb redid the calling of the 5' RACE reads with MiXCR, one entry per CDR3 protein. The sample records a few hundred thousand distinct CDR3 sequences, approximately 21% being singletons. The sequencing input was PBMCs or a T cell subset sorted from them (not recorded which). The receptors stem from an adult woman who had mild COVID-19 (a few samples of this study predate the infection). Cell type and time point are not known. The CDR3 runs from the conserved cysteine through the conserved F or W. Each record gives: J gene, V gene, D gene, clone size, CDR3 DNA, CDR3 protein. The D gene is left open where the match is weak. Expanded clones are given a class, and other clones once, few, many or no size at all.

TRBJ2-7	TRBV7-3	NA	NA	TGTGCCAGCAGTTTGGAACCTCACTACGAGCAGTACTTC	CASSLEPHYEQYF
TRBJ2-2	TRBV7-6	NA	few	TGTGCCAGCAGCCTTCTACCGCGGTTCACCGGGGAGCTGTTTTTT	CASSLLPRFTGELFF
TRBJ1-1	TRBV4-1	TRBD1	NA	TGCGCCAGCACACAACTTCAGGGGGTGAACACTGAAGCTTTCTTT	CASTQLQGVNTEAFF
TRBJ2-7	TRBV6-5	NA	many	TGTGCCAGCAGCCACGGGCTAGCGGAGCAGTACTTC	CASSHGLAEQYF
TRBJ2-7	TRBV7-8	NA	NA	TGTGCCAGCAGCTTAGCGCGGGACAGAGGCGAGCAGTACTTC	CASSLARDRGEQYF
TRBJ1-2	TRBV5-1	NA	few	TGCGCCAGCAGCCCGTCCGCGGGAACCGGGCCTCATGGCTACACCTTC	CASSPSAGTGPHGYTF
TRBJ2-7	TRBV9	NA	few	TGTGCCAGCAGCGTAGAAGCAGGGCACACCTACGAGCAGTACTTC	CASSVEAGHTYEQYF
TRBJ2-2	TRBV5-1	TRBD2	few	TGCGCCAGCAGCCCCGGGACTAGAGGAACCGGGGAGCTGTTTTTT	CASSPGTRGTGELFF
TRBJ1-1	TRBV5-3	NA	NA	TGTGCCAGAAGCTTGGGTGTCACTGAAGCTTTCTTT	CARSLGVTEAFF
TRBJ2-3	TRBV7-2	NA	NA	TGTGCCAGCAGCTCAGGGTTGCAAACGCAGTATTTT	CASSSGLQTQYF
TRBJ1-2	TRBV12-3/TRBV12-4	NA	NA	TGTGCCAGCAGTCCCTGGACAGTCTATGGCTACACCTTC	CASSPWTVYGYTF
TRBJ2-3	TRBV11-3	NA	NA	TGTGCCAGCTCCTTCGCGGGACCTTCCACAGATACGCAGTATTTT	CASSFAGPSTDTQYF
TRBJ2-7	TRBV6-1	NA	NA	TGTGCCAGCAGTGAGAAGGGACCTTTGGGCGAGCAGTACTTC	CASSEKGPLGEQYF
TRBJ2-5	TRBV29-1	TRBD2	NA	TGCAGCGTTTTGACTAGCGGGGGGGGAGAGACCCAGTACTTC	CSVLTSGGGETQYF
TRBJ2-7	TRBV14	NA	few	TGTGCCAGCAGCCCACCCAAGAGAGGTCCCCGCACCTACGAGCAGTACTTC	CASSPPKRGPRTYEQYF
TRBJ2-1	TRBV7-2	NA	NA	TGTGCCAGCAGCTTAGGGGTAGCAATGGATGAGCAGTTCTTC	CASSLGVAMDEQFF
TRBJ2-5	TRBV6-5	TRBD1	few	TGTGCCAGCAGTTCGTGGACAGGCGAGGTGGGGGACGACCTCTGGGCGTTGGAGACCCAGTACTTC	CASSSWTGEVGDDLWALETQYF
TRBJ2-7	TRBV7-8	TRBD1	NA	TGTGCCAGCAGCTTAGCAGGGACAGTAACGGGGCAGTACTTC	CASSLAGTVTGQYF
TRBJ1-4	TRBV5-1	NA	few	TGCGCCAGCAGCTCGGGGATCGAGGGTGAAAAACTGTTTTTT	CASSSGIEGEKLFF
TRBJ2-1	TRBV10-3	TRBD1	NA	TGTGCCATCAGTGAGTTGGACAGGGACACCCACAATGAGCAGTTCTTC	CAISELDRDTHNEQFF
TRBJ2-1	TRBV11-1	NA	once	TGTGCCAGCAGCGCGTCGACAGTCGGAGGAGATGAGCAGTTCTTC	CASSASTVGGDEQFF
TRBJ1-5	TRBV15	NA	NA	TGTGCCACCAGCAGAGATCTACAGGGCAATCAGCCCCAGCATTTT	CATSRDLQGNQPQHF
TRBJ1-5	TRBV7-2	NA	few	TGTGCCGGATCGGGGGGGATAGGTCAGCCCCAGCATTTT	CAGSGGIGQPQHF
TRBJ1-1	TRBV4-1	NA	NA	TGCGCCAGCAGCCCTACGCTTAGGACTGAAGCTTTCTTT	CASSPTLRTEAFF
TRBJ2-2	TRBV11-2	TRBD1	few	TGTGCCAGCAGCCTGGACAGGATACACACCGGGGAGCTGTTTTTT	CASSLDRIHTGELFF
TRBJ2-3	TRBV6-2/TRBV6-3	NA	NA	TGTGCCAGCAGTTCTCAATCCCCAGATACGCAGTATTTT	CASSSQSPDTQYF
TRBJ1-2	TRBV12-3/TRBV12-4	TRBD1	NA	TGTGCCAGCAGGATGAGACAGGGAATTCATGGCTACACCTTC	CASRMRQGIHGYTF
TRBJ2-3	TRBV10-3	NA	NA	TGTGCCATCAGTAAAACTATCACAGATACGCAGTATTTT	CAISKTITDTQYF
TRBJ1-2	TRBV2	NA	NA	TGTGCCAGCAGTGAGTCGAGTCAGATTATTTATGGCTACACCTTC	CASSESSQIIYGYTF